The following is a T cell receptor beta chain sequence with its context. Germline V CDR1 and CDR2: SGHNT, YYREEE (reference sequence). V shed 4 bases and J shed 0 bases, with 13 bases lying between them. There are 15 residues in the CDR3. The entry originates in a study of cytomegalovirus exposure and HLA in healthy donors. This PCR relied on a set of 60 Vbeta primers and 13 Jbeta primers. The protocol was immunoSEQ multiplex PCR, while the TCRdb copy is restricted to in-frame clones and leaves out a portion. This sample has 190,000 or so clones, with around 86% found just once. This clonotype was obtained from a man aged 50-60 years in good health and CMV-seronegative. The sample taken for sequencing was PBMCs. The V and J genes are TRBV5-4 and TRBJ1-1; no reliable D call. CDR3 sequence: CASSLLNTLNTEAFF. CDR3 nucleotide sequence: TGTGCCAGCAGCCTTTTAAACACGTTGAACACTGAAGCTTTCTTT.